The 9 T cell receptor beta chains below were found in one sample sequenced in a study of shared clonotypes between healthy human individuals. CD45RO-negative, CCR7-selected cells formed the naive CD8 fraction, which excluded terminally differentiated effector memory CD45RA+ cells. Libraries were prepared by immunoSEQ multiplex PCR; TCRdb keeps only in-frame clonotypes and omits some of them. The profile covers some 2,000,000 clones, with approximately 94% appearing a single time and 1% to 1.3% taken by the ten largest. The specimen sequenced was naive CD8+ T cells sorted from blood. The receptors shown here come from a man between 18 and 35 years old in good health.

This clone occurred once. The genes are TRBV5-6 and TRBJ1-4; 7 bases align to TRBD1. V gave up 1 base and J gave up 7 bases; unmatched junction bases: 13. CDR3 length: 17 amino acids. Germline assignment: CDR1 SGHDT and CDR2 YYEEEE. The CDR3 region has the DNA TGTGCCAGCAGCTTGTGGCGGATGGGACAGATAGCTGAAAAACTGTTTTTT. Translation gives CASSLWRMGQIAEKLFF. The entire variable domain, with the rest obtained from reference TRBV5-6 and TRBJ1-4, is as follows: DAGVTQSPTHLIKTRGQQVTLRCSPKSGHDTVSWYQQALGQGPQFIFQYYEEEERQRGNFPDRFSGHQFPNYSSELNVNALLLGDSALYLCASSLWRMGQIAEKLFFGSGTQLSVL.

V gene TRBV19 combines with J gene TRBJ2-1, with D perhaps TRBD1 (6 bases). Germline loops: CDR1 LNHDA, CDR2 SQIVND (reference sequence). The V end was cut by 0 bases, the J end by 2 bases, with 14 bases between. The CDR3 is made up of 17 amino acids. This chain's CDR3 is CASSIDLETGPYNEQFF. The CDR3 DNA is TGTGCCAGTAGTATAGATCTGGAGACAGGCCCCTACAATGAGCAGTTCTTC. Full variable domain (missing parts from reference TRBV19 and TRBJ2-1): DGGITQSPKYLFRKEGQNVTLSCEQNLNHDAMYWYRQDPGQGLRLIYYSQIVNDFQKGDIAEGYSVSREKKESFPLTVTSAQKNPTAFYLCASSIDLETGPYNEQFFGPGTRLTVL.

This sequence joins TRBV11-2 and TRBJ2-3; D gene uncertain. The V gene's germline CDR1 is SGHAT and CDR2 FQNNGV. The CDR3 extends over 11 amino acids. Deletions cut 5 bases from V and 5 bases from J, with 5 bases between. CDR3 in amino acids: CASSVGDTQYF. Here the CDR3 DNA reads TGTGCCAGCAGCGTCGGAGATACGCAGTATTTT.

In the case of this clone: The sample holds other DNA sequences that translate to the same CDR3. The V gene is TRBV7-3, the J gene TRBJ2-1; the D is unclear. This CDR3 comprises 13 residues. With 2 bases removed from V and 1 base from J, the gap between germline ends came to 3 bases. Germline V gene data show CDR1 as SGHTA and CDR2 as FQGTGA. CDR3 loop: CASSLESYNEQFF. CDR3 DNA: TGTGCCAGCAGCTTAGAATCCTACAATGAGCAGTTCTTC.

The chain employs TRBV6-5 and TRBJ1-2; tentative D call: TRBD1 (5 bases). CDR1 and CDR2 (germline): MNHEY, SVGAGI. Trimming shortened V by 0 bases and J by 8 bases, and 13 bases separated the two germline ends. This CDR3 contains 14 residues. The CDR3 protein is CASSYSTGPTGYTF. CDR3 nucleotide sequence: TGTGCCAGCAGTTACTCGACGGGGCCGACGGGCTACACCTTC.

This chain uses TRBV19 with TRBJ2-2, with D maybe TRBD1 (5 bases). CDR3 length equals 16 residues. Trimming stripped 5 bases from V and 4 bases from J, with 17 bases between. The V gene's germline CDR1 is LNHDA and CDR2 SQIVND (reference sequence). The chain's CDR3 is CASSLGPRSITGELFF. The CDR3, as DNA: TGTGCCAGTAGTTTGGGGCCTCGGTCGATCACCGGGGAGCTGTTTTTT.

The CDR3, as DNA: TGTGCCAGCAGCTTAGTAAGCGAAAGCTCCTACAATGAGCAGTTCTTC. It yields the protein CASSLVSESSYNEQFF. The V and J genes are TRBV7-9 and TRBJ2-1; no clear D. The CDR3 is 16 amino acids. Looked up from germline, CDR1 is SEHNR and CDR2 is FQNEAQ (reference sequence). Trimming shortened V by 1 base and J by 0 bases, and 10 bases separated the two germline ends.

Details on this clone: Different DNA sequences within this sample yield the same CDR3. The J gene is TRBJ2-1, the V gene TRBV9; D gene ambiguous. This CDR3 has 11 amino acids. Germline V gene data show CDR1 as SGDLS and CDR2 as YYNGEE. V was trimmed by 7 bases and J by 2 bases, leaving 4 bases between them. The CDR3, as DNA: TGTGCCAGCGGACCCTACAATGAGCAGTTCTTC. The encoded protein is CASGPYNEQFF. The whole variable domain, filled in from reference TRBV9 and TRBJ2-1, reads DSGVTQTPKHLITATGQRVTLRCSPRSGDLSVYWYQQSLDQGLQFLIQYYNGEERAKGNILERFSAQQFPDLHSELNLSSLELGDSALYFCASGPYNEQFFGPGTRLTVL.

This rearrangement joins TRBV19 to TRBJ2-7; possibly TRBD2 for D (6 bases). Trimming left V 5 bases short and J 0 bases short, with 8 bases between. The CDR3 is 13 amino acids. The germline gives CDR1 LNHDA, CDR2 SQIVND (reference sequence). CDR3 amino acids: CASSRLDSYEQYF. Written as DNA, the CDR3 is TGTGCCAGTAGTCGACTAGACTCCTACGAGCAGTACTTC.